The next 26 T cell receptor beta chains were all read from a single sample in a study of cytomegalovirus exposure and HLA in healthy donors. With 60 Vbeta and 13 Jbeta primers, the PCR was carried out. TCRdb keeps only in-frame clones here, not all; method: immunoSEQ multiplex PCR. The sample has approximately 110,000 clones, just over 15% seen once; the top ten hold over 1.5%. Sequencing was carried out using PBMCs. The receptor source for this set is a woman aged 18-29 years in good health and CMV-seronegative.

This clone has a single count. The chain employs TRBV9 and TRBJ1-5, with a tentative D call TRBD1 (5 bases). V gave up 4 bases and J gave up 6 bases, with 17 bases separating them. The CDR3 runs 15 residues. In germline, CDR1 is SGDLS, CDR2 YYNGEE. The DNA of the CDR3 is TGTGCCAGCAGCCTCTCAGGCGGGGCAGGTCAGCCCCAGCATTTT. Protein product: CASSLSGGAGQPQHF.

This clone was observed a handful of times. The rearrangement links TRBV6-5 to TRBJ1-2; 7 nucleotides match TRBD1. Germline V gene data show CDR1 as MNHEY and CDR2 as SVGAGI. The CDR3 covers 15 residues. V lost 0 bases and J lost 8; bases outside the gene matches: 9. The CDR3 nucleotides read TGTGCCAGCAGTTACTCGAAGACAGGGCATGGAGGCTACACCTTC. It is translated as CASSYSKTGHGGYTF.

The J gene is TRBJ2-5, the V gene TRBV15, with TRBD2 matching over 12 bases. The CDR3 covers 15 residues. Trimming at V came to 3 bases and at J to 6 bases, leaving 5 bases not matched to a gene. Germline V gives CDR1 LNHNV, CDR2 YYDKDF (reference sequence). CDR3 bases: TGTGCCACCAGCAGGCTAGCGGGGGGGAGGCAGACCCAGTACTTC. Protein product: CATSRLAGGRQTQYF. The full variable domain, with the rest looked up from reference TRBV15 and TRBJ2-5, is DAMVIQNPRYQVTQFGKPVTLSCSQTLNHNVMYWYQQKSSQAPKLLFHYYDKDFNNEADTPDNFQSRRPNTSFCFLDIRSPGLGDTAMYLCATSRLAGGRQTQYFGPGTRLLVL.

The chain employs TRBV14 and TRBJ1-5; D not certain. V was cut by 0 bases and J by 9 bases, with 9 bases left in between. The CDR3 spans 13 residues. Germline values: CDR1 SGHDN, CDR2 FVKESK. The CDR3, as DNA: TGTGCCAGCAGCCAAGATCGCGGGTCGCCCCAGCATTTT. Translation: CASSQDRGSPQHF. The variable domain in full, with the rest retrieved from reference TRBV14 and TRBJ1-5, is EAGVTQFPSHSVIEKGQTVTLRCDPISGHDNLYWYRRVMGKEIKFLLHFVKESKQDESGMPNNRFLAERTGGTYSTLKVQPAELEDSGVYFCASSQDRGSPQHFGDGTRLSIL.

The J gene is TRBJ2-1, the V gene TRBV7-9; the D gene is possibly TRBD2 (5 bases). V was trimmed by 1 base and J by 12 bases, leaving 13 bases between them. The CDR3 consists of 13 residues. The germline V gene has CDR1 SEHNR and CDR2 FQNEAQ (reference sequence). The CDR3 loop is CASSLGTGSGQFF. The CDR3, as DNA: TGTGCCAGCAGCTTAGGGACTGGATCTGGGCAGTTCTTC.

The rearrangement joins TRBV5-6 to TRBJ2-3; TRBD2 agrees at 15 bases. The junction had 3 bases not matched to a gene; V was cut back by 6 bases and J by 4 bases. CDR1 and CDR2 (germline): SGHDT, YYEEEE. CDR3 size: 15 residues. The CDR3 DNA is TGTGCCAGCACAGGACTAGCGGGAGGGCCAGATACGCAGTATTTT. Translation: CASTGLAGGPDTQYF. The variable domain in full, with the rest retrieved from reference TRBV5-6 and TRBJ2-3, is DAGVTQSPTHLIKTRGQQVTLRCSPKSGHDTVSWYQQALGQGPQFIFQYYEEEERQRGNFPDRFSGHQFPNYSSELNVNALLLGDSALYLCASTGLAGGPDTQYFGPGTRLTVL.

Only a few counts were recorded for this clone. The chain employs TRBV30 and TRBJ1-2; no reliable D call. The CDR3 consists of 14 residues. V was pared by 0 bases and J by 3 bases, with 11 bases between. Germline V gene lookup returns CDR1 GTSNPN and CDR2 SVGIG (reference sequence). CDR3 coding DNA: TGTGCCTGGAGTGTACTCGACAACTACTATGGCTACACCTTC. Encoded protein: CAWSVLDNYYGYTF.

This clone was picked up a small number of times. This rearrangement joins TRBV5-6 to TRBJ1-1, with 9 positions matching TRBD1. J lost 5 bases, V lost 3 bases, and 8 bases had no gene match. CDR1 SGHDT and CDR2 YYEEEE come from the germline V gene. The CDR3 runs to 15 residues. Here the CDR3 reads CASSSTGTGLTEAFF. The CDR3 region has the DNA TGTGCCAGCAGCTCAACCGGGACAGGGCTAACTGAAGCTTTCTTT.

This clone was counted between two and nine times. This chain joins TRBV6-4 and TRBJ2-1; 8 nucleotides agree with TRBD2. CDR3 length: 16 amino acids. Trimming removed 4 bases from V and 8 bases from J; junction bases left unmatched: 13. CDR1 and CDR2 from the germline V gene are MRHNA and SNTAGT. CDR3 coding DNA: TGTGCCAGCAGTGGTCCGGGGGGGGATTCCTCGGATGAGCAGTTCTTC. This sequence encodes CASSGPGGDSSDEQFF.

The sample holds a few counts of this clone. The chain joins TRBV5-6 to TRBJ2-3, with 7 nucleotides matching TRBD2. The trim removed 3 bases at V and 2 bases at J, leaving 9 bases unmatched. In germline, CDR1 is SGHDT, CDR2 YYEEEE. The CDR3 extends over 16 amino acids. The CDR3 protein is CASSSSLAEYTDTQYF. In DNA, the CDR3 is TGTGCCAGCAGCTCTTCTCTAGCGGAGTACACAGATACGCAGTATTTT.

The J gene is TRBJ2-2, the V gene TRBV27; possible D gene TRBD1, 6 bases. This CDR3 has 15 amino acids. The V and J ends lost 0 bases and 2 bases respectively, with 7 bases between them. Germline values: CDR1 MNHEY, CDR2 SMNVEV (reference sequence). CDR3: CASSLSRGNTGELFF. The CDR3 bases are TGTGCCAGCAGTTTATCCAGGGGAAACACCGGGGAGCTGTTTTTT.

The CDR3 nucleotides are TGCAGCGTCCGGACAGATAGCAATCAGCCCCAGCATTTT. This translates into CSVRTDSNQPQHF. The V and J genes are TRBV29-1 and TRBJ1-5; tentatively, D is TRBD1 (6 bases). V was shortened by 6 bases and J by 0 bases, with 9 bases between the two germline ends. The CDR3 has 13 residues. CDR1 SQVTM and CDR2 ANQGSEA come from the germline V gene.

This clone was detected a few times. V is TRBV2 and J is TRBJ1-1, with D possibly matching TRBD1 (5 bases). The germline V gene has CDR1 SNHLY and CDR2 FYNNEI. There are 15 residues in the CDR3. V gave up 1 base and J gave up 5 bases, with 14 bases separating them. The CDR3 reads CASSEEQELGTEAFF. The CDR3 coding sequence is TGTGCCAGCAGTGAAGAACAGGAACTCGGTACTGAAGCTTTCTTT.

This clone was seen a handful of times. CDR3 DNA: TGTGCCAGCAGTTTAGCGGGGGGAGCGACCTCCTACGAGCAGTACTTC. Amino acids: CASSLAGGATSYEQYF. The J gene is TRBJ2-7, the V gene TRBV27; 8 bases align to TRBD2. V lost 2 bases to trimming and J lost 0 bases; unmatched junction nucleotides: 6. The V gene's germline CDR1 is MNHEY and CDR2 SMNVEV (reference sequence). The CDR3 totals 16 residues.

This clone was detected a few times. This chain links TRBV11-2 with TRBJ2-1, with 11 bases matching TRBD2. The CDR3 covers 15 residues. Trimming took 4 bases from V and 5 from J; bases not matched to a gene: 4. Germline loops: CDR1 SGHAT, CDR2 FQNNGV. DNA for the CDR3: TGTGCCAGCAGCTCCTCGGGACTAGCGGACAATGAGCAGTTCTTC. Translated, it gives CASSSSGLADNEQFF.

The gene calls are TRBV28 and TRBJ2-3; D call uncertain. Germline CDR1 is MDHEN and CDR2 is SYDVKM. V was trimmed by 7 bases and J by 0 bases, leaving 11 bases between them. The CDR3 is 14 residues long. The CDR3 loop is CASTGQLSTDTQYF. DNA for the CDR3: TGTGCCAGCACGGGTCAATTAAGCACAGATACGCAGTATTTT.

V and J are TRBV7-9 and TRBJ2-1; possibly TRBD2 for D (5 bases). Trimming pared 5 bases from V and 0 bases from J, leaving 14 bases between. In germline, CDR1 is SEHNR, CDR2 FQNEAQ (reference sequence). The CDR3 is 16 residues long. CDR3 sequence (DNA): TGTGCCAGCAGCCACCGGCGGGTGGGCTCCTACAATGAGCAGTTCTTC. Encoded protein: CASSHRRVGSYNEQFF.

This clone showed up just a few times. This chain links TRBV29-1 with TRBJ2-7; D is unclear. The CDR3 is 13 residues long. Germline CDR1 is SQVTM and CDR2 is ANQGSEA. The V end was cut by 5 bases, the J end by 3 bases, with 14 bases between. The CDR3: CSVLRRGDYEQYF. CDR3 bases: TGCAGCGTTTTAAGGCGAGGAGACTACGAGCAGTACTTC.

The chain joins TRBV14 to TRBJ1-2, with no clear D. Trimming left V 1 base short and J 4 bases short, with 7 bases between. Germline CDR1 is SGHDN and CDR2 is FVKESK. This CDR3 comprises 13 residues. This CDR3 is CASSQGTAYGYTF. In DNA, the CDR3 is TGTGCCAGCAGCCAAGGAACAGCCTATGGCTACACCTTC.

The chain uses TRBV5-4 and TRBJ1-6, with D maybe TRBD1 (5 bases). The CDR3 contains 14 residues. V was cut by 3 bases and J by 6 bases, with 10 bases left in between. Germline CDR1 reads SGHNT; CDR2 reads YYREEE (reference sequence). CDR3 DNA sequence: TGTGCCAGCAGCTCCGGGACTGCTAATTCACCCCTCCACTTT. Its protein product is CASSSGTANSPLHF. Variable domain in full (rest from reference TRBV5-4 and TRBJ1-6): ETGVTQSPTHLIKTRGQQVTLRCSSQSGHNTVSWYQQALGQGPQFIFQYYREEENGRGNFPPRFSGLQFPNYSSELNVNALELDDSALYLCASSSGTANSPLHFGNGTRLTVT.

This clone came up a few times. The V call is TRBV6-1, the J call TRBJ2-1; 14 bases match TRBD2. CDR3 length: 17 residues. V was clipped by 4 bases and J by 3 bases; unmatched bases: 5. The germline gives CDR1 MNHNS, CDR2 SASEGT. This CDR3 is CASSGGLAGVDYNEQFF. The CDR3 bases are TGTGCCAGCAGTGGGGGACTAGCGGGAGTAGACTACAATGAGCAGTTCTTC.

This clone was seen only a few times. V is TRBV30 and J is TRBJ1-1; D might be TRBD1 (5 bases). V gave up 2 bases and J gave up 1 base, with 8 bases separating them. CDR3 length: 13 residues. CDR1 is GTSNPN, CDR2 SVGIG, per germline (reference sequence). The DNA for the CDR3 is TGTGCCTGGAGTAACACAGGGAACACTGAAGCTTTCTTT. The encoded protein is CAWSNTGNTEAFF.

The chain is built from TRBV5-4 and TRBJ2-6; D may be TRBD1 (5 bases). From germline, CDR1 is SGHNT and CDR2 YYREEE (reference sequence). CDR3 length equals 15 residues. The V gene lost 4 bases and the J gene lost 8 bases, with 16 bases spanning the gap. The CDR3 is CASSRPTEQTNVLTF. The CDR3 DNA reads as TGTGCCAGCAGCCGACCGACAGAGCAGACCAACGTCCTGACTTTC. Supplemented by reference TRBV5-4 and TRBJ2-6, the full variable domain reads ETGVTQSPTHLIKTRGQQVTLRCSSQSGHNTVSWYQQALGQGPQFIFQYYREEENGRGNFPPRFSGLQFPNYSSELNVNALELDDSALYLCASSRPTEQTNVLTFGAGSRLTVL.

This clone has only a few counts. The chain uses TRBV28 and TRBJ1-1; maybe TRBD1 (6 bases). CDR1 is MDHEN, CDR2 SYDVKM, per germline. V was clipped by 7 bases and J by 4 bases, with 16 bases between them. This CDR3 has 14 residues. The CDR3 here is CASTWGGLGTEAFF. The CDR3, as DNA: TGTGCCAGCACCTGGGGGGGCCTGGGCACTGAAGCTTTCTTT. Full variable domain (rest looked up from reference TRBV28 and TRBJ1-1): DVKVTQSSRYLVKRTGEKVFLECVQDMDHENMFWYRQDPGLGLRLIYFSYDVKMKEKGDIPEGYSVSREKKERFSLILESASTNQTSMYLCASTWGGLGTEAFFGQGTRLTVV.

This clone was seen a few times. The chain combines TRBV9 with TRBJ2-3; the D is unclear. The CDR3 sequence is 13 residues long. V was pared by 4 bases and J by 4 bases, with 10 bases between. Germline assignment: CDR1 SGDLS and CDR2 YYNGEE. The CDR3 region is CASSLSLADTQYF. The DNA of the CDR3 is TGTGCCAGCAGCCTAAGTCTAGCAGATACGCAGTATTTT.

This clone was counted once. J is TRBJ2-7 and V is TRBV28; 7 nucleotides align to TRBD2. The V segment lost 2 bases and the J segment 4 bases; nucleotides outside the gene matches: 5. The CDR3 loop spans 14 amino acids. Germline CDR1 is MDHEN and CDR2 is SYDVKM. CDR3 DNA: TGTGCCAGCAGTTTACGCGGGAGAGTTTACGAGCAGTACTTC. This encodes CASSLRGRVYEQYF.